A selection of T cell receptor beta chains follows, all from one sample in a study of T cell responses to AZD1222 COVID-19 vaccine. The assay was immunoSEQ multiplex PCR, and TCRdb's table has in-frame clones only and misses some. The table shows about 81,000 clones, with 90% occurring only once. This material consisted of peripheral blood, taken 28 days after the second AZD1222 dose. Receptor source: an adult who received the AZD1222 COVID-19 vaccine. CDR3s include the opening cysteine and the closing phenylalanine or tryptophan. Fields, in order: clone size, CDR3 length, V gene, J gene, D gene, CDR3 DNA, CDR3 protein. A D gene is named only where the DNA matches it firmly. The listing skips clone size in some rows; elsewhere it reads once, few, many or a size class.

-,13,TRBV19,TRBJ1-2,-,TGTGCCAGCCTGCGCAAACGGGTGCTTGGCTACACCTTC,CASLRKRVLGYTF
-,14,TRBV5-1,TRBJ1-4,-,TGCGCCAGCAGCTTGAGAGGGGGGAATGAAAAACTGTTTTTT,CASSLRGGNEKLFF
-,16,TRBV6-6,TRBJ2-3,TRBD2,TGTGCCAGCAGTTACTCTCCGGGGGGGAAGGCAGATACGCAGTATTTT,CASSYSPGGKADTQYF
-,14,TRBV5-4,TRBJ1-2,-,TGTGCCAGCAGCGTCCCCGGGACAAACTATGGCTACACCTTC,CASSVPGTNYGYTF
-,20,TRBV6-2/TRBV6-3,TRBJ1-2,-,TGTGCCAGCAGTTACTCTTTGAACGCGGGACAAAGAAATTATCGGGATGGCTACACCTTC,CASSYSLNAGQRNYRDGYTF
-,15,TRBV5-4,TRBJ1-3,-,TGTGCCAGCAGCCGAGGACCCTCCTCGGGAAACACCATATATTTT,CASSRGPSSGNTIYF
-,16,TRBV5-4,TRBJ1-1,TRBD1,TGTGCCAGCAGCTTGGAGGTCAGGGGGCGAGGAACTGAAGCTTTCTTT,CASSLEVRGRGTEAFF
-,12,TRBV19,TRBJ1-2,TRBD1,TGTGCCAGCCGATGGACAGGTGGTGGCTACACCTTC,CASRWTGGGYTF
-,15,TRBV5-1,TRBJ2-2,-,TGCGCCAGCAGCTTGTCCGGGGGGCGGGCCGGGGAGCTGTTTTTT,CASSLSGGRAGELFF
-,13,TRBV11-2,TRBJ1-5,-,TGTGCCAGCAGCTTAGGTAGCAATCAGCCCCAGCATTTT,CASSLGSNQPQHF
once,14,TRBV6-5,TRBJ1-2,TRBD1,TGTGCCAGCAGCCCAGGGGGCGCTTATCATGGCTACACCTTC,CASSPGGAYHGYTF
-,15,TRBV4-3,TRBJ1-6,-,TGCGCCAGCAGCCAAGATGGGTCCTATAATTCACCCCTCCACTTT,CASSQDGSYNSPLHF
-,14,TRBV19,TRBJ1-5,-,TGTGCCAGTTCAAGACAGATTAGCAATCAGCCCCAGCATTTT,CASSRQISNQPQHF
-,12,TRBV5-6,TRBJ1-5,-,TGTGCCAGCAGCTTGGGAGATCAGCCCCAGCATTTT,CASSLGDQPQHF
-,15,TRBV14,TRBJ1-1,-,TGTGCCAGCAGCCAAATGGCGGCTAAGAACACTGAAGCTTTCTTT,CASSQMAAKNTEAFF
few,16,TRBV9,TRBJ2-7,TRBD2,TGTGCCAGCAGCCCACGAGGGACTAGCGGGGCTGGCGAGCAGTACTTC,CASSPRGTSGAGEQYF
-,15,TRBV19,TRBJ1-2,-,TGTGCCAGTAATGTCATGAGGGGCCCTAACTATGGCTACACCTTC,CASNVMRGPNYGYTF
-,16,TRBV4-1,TRBJ1-1,TRBD1,TGCGCCAGCAGCCAAGAAGAATTGAGGCCAGGCAGGGGGGCTTTCTTT,CASSQEELRPGRGAFF
-,15,TRBV28,TRBJ1-2,-,TGTGCCAGCAGTTTATTGCCGGGGATTAACTATGGCTACACCTTC,CASSLLPGINYGYTF
once,14,TRBV6-5,TRBJ1-1,-,TGTGCCAGCAGGATGGACGGGAGGAACACTGAAGCTTTCTTT,CASRMDGRNTEAFF
-,15,TRBV2,TRBJ2-3,-,TGTGCCAGCAGTGACGGGCGGGGGCGCACAGATACGCAGTATTTT,CASSDGRGRTDTQYF
-,15,TRBV6-5,TRBJ2-2,-,TGTGCCAGCAGTTCCAGGGTATCGGGCACCGGGGAGCTGTTTTTT,CASSSRVSGTGELFF
-,15,TRBV9,TRBJ2-1,-,TGTGCCAGCAGCGTAGGGCAGGGTCCCTGGGGTGAGCAGTTCTTC,CASSVGQGPWGEQFF
-,14,TRBV7-9,TRBJ2-1,TRBD1,TGTGCCAGCAGCGACCGGGACAGGGTCAATGAGCAGTTCTTC,CASSDRDRVNEQFF
-,13,TRBV5-1,TRBJ2-5,-,TGCGCCAGCAGCTTGGGTGGGCAAGAGACCCAGTACTTC,CASSLGGQETQYF
-,14,TRBV7-2,TRBJ2-3,-,TGTGCCAGCAGCTTAATAGCGCTCACAGATACGCAGTATTTT,CASSLIALTDTQYF
-,14,TRBV6-5,TRBJ1-6,-,TGTGCCAGCAGTTGGCGGGTACATAATTCACCCCTCCACTTT,CASSWRVHNSPLHF
-,13,TRBV29-1,TRBJ2-1,-,TGCAGCGTTGGACAGAGTCTTTACAATGAGCAGTTCTTC,CSVGQSLYNEQFF
-,16,TRBV19,TRBJ1-2,TRBD1,TGTGCCAGTAGTATGGAGGTGTGGACAGGGAACTATGGCTACACCTTC,CASSMEVWTGNYGYTF
-,12,TRBV2,TRBJ2-5,-,TGTGCCAGCAGTGTTACCCCAGAGACCCAGTACTTC,CASSVTPETQYF
-,14,TRBV28,TRBJ2-1,-,TGTGCCAGCATTCCGGGTGGCTCCTACAATGAGCAGTTCTTC,CASIPGGSYNEQFF
-,15,TRBV19,TRBJ2-2,TRBD2,TGTGCCAGTACCCGTCTGGGAGGGTTCACCGGGGAGCTGTTTTTT,CASTRLGGFTGELFF
-,14,TRBV2,TRBJ2-2,TRBD2,TGTGCCAGCAGGGGGAGGGCGACCACCGGGGAGCTGTTTTTT,CASRGRATTGELFF
-,15,TRBV6-5,TRBJ1-5,TRBD1,TGTGCCAGCAGTTACTCGGGGACAGCCAATCAGCCCCAGCATTTT,CASSYSGTANQPQHF
-,13,TRBV19,TRBJ1-1,-,TGTGCCAGTAGTATTTTGGGGAACACTGAAGCTTTCTTT,CASSILGNTEAFF
-,17,TRBV18,TRBJ1-5,TRBD1,TGTGCCAGCTCACTCTCTTCAGGGGGCGCGAGCAATCAGCCCCAGCATTTT,CASSLSSGGASNQPQHF
once,14,TRBV7-8,TRBJ2-7,TRBD1,TGTGCCAGCAGCTCGGACAGGGAAGGCTACGAGCAGTACTTC,CASSSDREGYEQYF
-,14,TRBV2,TRBJ1-1,TRBD1,TGTGCCAGCATTCTTACAGGGGGTGGGACTGAAGCTTTCTTT,CASILTGGGTEAFF
-,16,TRBV19,TRBJ1-5,TRBD1,TGTGCCAGTAGTATATACCAGGGACAGGGCAATCAGCCCCAGCATTTT,CASSIYQGQGNQPQHF
-,13,TRBV18,TRBJ2-7,TRBD1,TGTGCCAGCTCACTCGGACAGGGGGGCGAGCAGTACTTC,CASSLGQGGEQYF
-,17,TRBV2,TRBJ1-6,-,TGTGCCAGCAGTGAAGCGAGTAGACAGTATTATAATTCACCCCTCCACTTT,CASSEASRQYYNSPLHF
-,14,TRBV5-1,TRBJ1-2,-,TGCGCCAGCAGCTTGGGGGTGGACCCGAAAGGCTACACCTTC,CASSLGVDPKGYTF
once,15,TRBV7-9,TRBJ1-5,-,TGTGCCAGCAGCTTAACAGGGCTTAGCAATCAGCCCCAGCATTTT,CASSLTGLSNQPQHF
-,15,TRBV5-1,TRBJ1-4,-,TGCGCCAGCAGCTTGTTGGGGGCGACTAATGAAAAACTGTTTTTT,CASSLLGATNEKLFF
-,14,TRBV27,TRBJ1-3,-,TGTGCCAGCAGTTCTCTGGGGCCTGGAAACACCATATATTTT,CASSSLGPGNTIYF
-,14,TRBV6-5,TRBJ2-5,TRBD1,TGTGCCAGCAGACAGACAGGGAAAGGAGAGACCCAGTACTTC,CASRQTGKGETQYF
-,15,TRBV27,TRBJ1-5,TRBD1,TGTGCCAGCAGTTTAATGGGACAGTCTTATCAGCCCCAGCATTTT,CASSLMGQSYQPQHF
-,15,TRBV11-2,TRBJ1-2,-,TGTGCCAGCAGCTTAGCCGGGGGGCCTGGCTATGGCTACACCTTC,CASSLAGGPGYGYTF
-,16,TRBV21-1,TRBJ2-7,-,TGTGCCAGCAGCAGTCAACAGGGGCCCATTCCCTACGAGCAGTACTTC,CASSSQQGPIPYEQYF
-,16,TRBV7-2,TRBJ1-3,-,TGTGCCAGCAGCTTCTTGGACCGGGGCGCTGGAAACACCATATATTTT,CASSFLDRGAGNTIYF
-,13,TRBV3-1/TRBV3-2,TRBJ2-2,-,TGTGCCACGGGTAATACGGTCACCGGGGAGCTGTTTTTT,CATGNTVTGELFF
-,13,TRBV5-8,TRBJ1-2,-,TGTGCCAGCAGCTTGTCGGGGAGTCATGGCTACACCTTC,CASSLSGSHGYTF
few,17,TRBV19,TRBJ2-2,TRBD2,TGTGCCAGTAGTAAAGGGACTAGCGGGGGCCACACCGGGGAGCTGTTTTTT,CASSKGTSGGHTGELFF
few,15,TRBV5-4,TRBJ2-7,TRBD1,TGTGCCAGCAGCCCCGACAGGGGCAACAACTACGAGCAGTACTTC,CASSPDRGNNYEQYF